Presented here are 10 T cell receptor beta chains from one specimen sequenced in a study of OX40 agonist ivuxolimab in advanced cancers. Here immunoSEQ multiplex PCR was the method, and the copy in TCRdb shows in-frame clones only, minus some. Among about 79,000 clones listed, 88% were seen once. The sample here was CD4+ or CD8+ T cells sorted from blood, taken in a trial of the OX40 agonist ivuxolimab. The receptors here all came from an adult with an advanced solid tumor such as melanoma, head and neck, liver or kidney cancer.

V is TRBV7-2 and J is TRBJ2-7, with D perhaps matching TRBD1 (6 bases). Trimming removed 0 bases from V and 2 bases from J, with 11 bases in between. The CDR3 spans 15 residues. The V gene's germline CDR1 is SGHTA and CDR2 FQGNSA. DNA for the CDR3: TGTGCCAGCAGCTTAGCATCAGGGGATGCCTACGAGCAGTACTTC. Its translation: CASSLASGDAYEQYF.

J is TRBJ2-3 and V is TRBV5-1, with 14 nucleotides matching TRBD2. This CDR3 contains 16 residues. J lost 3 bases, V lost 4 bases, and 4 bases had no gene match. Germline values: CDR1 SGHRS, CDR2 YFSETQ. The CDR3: CASSAGLAGVTDTQYF. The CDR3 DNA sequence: TGCGCCAGCAGCGCGGGACTAGCGGGAGTTACAGATACGCAGTATTTT.

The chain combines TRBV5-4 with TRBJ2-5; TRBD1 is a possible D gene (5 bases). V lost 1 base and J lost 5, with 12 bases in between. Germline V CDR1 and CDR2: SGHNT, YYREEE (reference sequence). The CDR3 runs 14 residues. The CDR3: CASSLWLGHETQYF. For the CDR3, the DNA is TGTGCCAGCAGCTTGTGGCTAGGACATGAGACCCAGTACTTC.

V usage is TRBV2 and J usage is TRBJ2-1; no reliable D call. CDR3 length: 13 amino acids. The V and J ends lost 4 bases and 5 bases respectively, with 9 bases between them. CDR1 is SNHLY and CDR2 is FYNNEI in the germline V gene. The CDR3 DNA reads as TGTGCCAGCAGTGTTGAAGGCAACAATGAGCAGTTCTTC. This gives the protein CASSVEGNNEQFF.

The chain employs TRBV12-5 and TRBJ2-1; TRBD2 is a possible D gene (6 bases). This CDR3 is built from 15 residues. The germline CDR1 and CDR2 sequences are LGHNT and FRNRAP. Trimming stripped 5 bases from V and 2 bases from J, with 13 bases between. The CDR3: CASGPGAGPYNEQFF. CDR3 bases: TGTGCTAGTGGTCCCGGCGCGGGACCCTACAATGAGCAGTTCTTC.

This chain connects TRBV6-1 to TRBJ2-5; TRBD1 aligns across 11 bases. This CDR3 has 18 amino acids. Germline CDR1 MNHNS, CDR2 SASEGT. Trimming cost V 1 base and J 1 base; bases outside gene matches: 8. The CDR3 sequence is CASSEVISGTGGQETQYF. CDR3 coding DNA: TGTGCCAGCAGTGAAGTGATTTCTGGGACAGGGGGCCAAGAGACCCAGTACTTC.

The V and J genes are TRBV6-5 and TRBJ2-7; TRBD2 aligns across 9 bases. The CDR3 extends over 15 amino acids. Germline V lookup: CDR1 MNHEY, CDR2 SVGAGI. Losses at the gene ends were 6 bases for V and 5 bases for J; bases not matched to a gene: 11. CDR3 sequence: CASSWGGSGSHEQYF. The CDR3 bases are TGTGCCAGCAGCTGGGGCGGTAGCGGGAGCCACGAGCAGTACTTC.

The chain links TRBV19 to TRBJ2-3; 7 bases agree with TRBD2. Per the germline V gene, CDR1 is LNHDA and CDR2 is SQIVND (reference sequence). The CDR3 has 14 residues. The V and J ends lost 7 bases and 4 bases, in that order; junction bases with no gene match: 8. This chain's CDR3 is CASNAGVAADTQYF. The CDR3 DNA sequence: TGTGCCAGTAACGCGGGAGTGGCCGCAGATACGCAGTATTTT.

The CDR3 protein is CASSLVGGIGGYTF. CDR3 nucleotides: TGTGCCAGCAGTTTAGTTGGAGGAATTGGTGGCTACACCTTC. This chain connects TRBV27 to TRBJ1-2; no firm D call. From germline, CDR1 is MNHEY and CDR2 SMNVEV (reference sequence). V dropped 2 bases and J dropped 7 bases, with 14 bases sitting between them. The CDR3 sequence is 14 residues long.

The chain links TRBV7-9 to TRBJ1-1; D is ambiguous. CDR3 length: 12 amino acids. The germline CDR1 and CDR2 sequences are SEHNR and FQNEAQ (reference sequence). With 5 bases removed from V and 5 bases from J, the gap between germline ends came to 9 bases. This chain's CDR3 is CASSRGETEAFF. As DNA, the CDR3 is TGTGCCAGCAGCAGAGGTGAGACTGAAGCTTTCTTT.